These 8 T cell receptor beta chains were sequenced from one sample in a study of T cells in Graves' hyperthyroidism and ophthalmopathy. From RNA transcripts, TCR beta CDR3 regions were amplified. The TCR CDR3 was amplified in a first-round RT-PCR using the HTBI primer set. MiXCR was run by TCRdb on the multiplex PCR reads, yielding one entry per CDR3 protein. Here the sample spans around 690,000 distinct CDR3 sequences, roughly 17% being singletons. Sequencing input: blood. These receptors originate from a man in his fifties or sixties with Graves' hyperthyroidism.

This clonotype was found a few times. The rearrangement links TRBV28 to TRBJ2-7; D may match TRBD1 or TRBD2 (5 bases each). The germline V gene encodes CDR1 MDHEN and CDR2 SYDVKM. Trimming left V 1 base short and J 3 bases short, with 16 bases between. This CDR3 comprises 16 residues. In DNA form, the CDR3 reads TGTGCCAGCAGTTTATCGCAGGGAGATGGTTACTACGAGCAGTACTTC. Translated, it gives CASSLSQGDGYYEQYF.

The chain links TRBV18 to TRBJ2-3, with TRBD2 matching over 7 bases. The ends lost 3 bases at V and 2 bases at J; junction bases unmatched: 5. Germline CDR1 is KGHSH and CDR2 is LQKENI. The CDR3 has 15 amino acids. The CDR3 sequence is CASSPPGGNTDTQYF. The DNA of the CDR3 is TGTGCCAGCTCACCGCCCGGGGGGAACACAGATACGCAGTATTTT.

This rearrangement joins TRBV30 to TRBJ1-5; D remains ambiguous. Trimming stripped 1 base from V and 0 bases from J, with 4 bases between. The CDR3 contains 13 residues. In germline, CDR1 is GTSNPN, CDR2 SVGIG (reference sequence). CDR3 in amino acids: CAWSDSSNQPQHF. DNA of the CDR3: TGTGCCTGGAGTGATAGTAGCAATCAGCCCCAGCATTTT.

This clonotype was observed many times. The V and J genes are TRBV18 and TRBJ2-7; unclear D gene. V was cut by 0 bases and J by 3 bases, with 9 bases left in between. CDR1 is KGHSH and CDR2 is LQKENI in the germline V gene. The CDR3 has 14 amino acids. The chain's CDR3 is CASSPPGWNYEQYF. CDR3 sequence (DNA): TGTGCCAGCTCACCACCAGGTTGGAACTACGAGCAGTACTTC.

This clonotype occurred a few times. The junction differs from germline at one of its ends, possibly a read error. This chain uses TRBV7-2 with TRBJ1-1; unclear D gene. Germline-derived CDR1 and CDR2 are SGHTA and FQGNSA. This CDR3 is built from 14 residues. The CDR3 nucleotides are TGTGCCAGCAGCCCCTATGGGCTTCCCGTTGAAGTTTTCTTT. Amino acid sequence: CASSPYGLPVEVFF.

V and J are TRBV25-1 and TRBJ2-2; D may match TRBD1 or TRBD2 (5 bases each). The CDR3 length is 13 residues. The germline CDR1 and CDR2 sequences are MGHDK and SYGVNS. Trimming took 5 bases from V and 5 from J, leaving 9 bases between them. The CDR3 here is CASSSWGTGELFF. CDR3 DNA sequence: TGTGCCAGCAGTTCTTGGGGGACCGGGGAGCTGTTTTTT. Variable domain in full (rest from reference TRBV25-1 and TRBJ2-2): EADIYQTPRYLVIGTGKKITLECSQTMGHDKMYWYQQDPGMELHLIHYSYGVNSTEKGDLSSESTVSRIRTEHFPLTLESARPSHTSQYLCASSSWGTGELFFGEGSRLTVL.

This clonotype was observed many times. The chain uses TRBV27 and TRBJ2-7; D uncertain. The CDR3 covers 13 residues. V was clipped by 3 bases and J by 3 bases, with 9 bases between them. Per the germline V gene, CDR1 is MNHEY and CDR2 is SMNVEV (reference sequence). Here the CDR3 reads CASSFDGHYEQYF. CDR3 DNA: TGTGCCAGCAGTTTCGACGGTCACTACGAGCAGTACTTC.

The rearrangement joins TRBV13 to TRBJ2-7, with 9 bases aligning to TRBD2. The ends lost 5 bases at V and 3 bases at J; junction bases unmatched: 5. From germline, CDR1 is PRHDT and CDR2 FYEKMQ (reference sequence). This CDR3 spans 14 amino acids. CDR3 amino acids: CASSPGTSFYEQYF. DNA of the CDR3: TGTGCCAGCAGCCCCGGGACTAGCTTCTACGAGCAGTACTTC.